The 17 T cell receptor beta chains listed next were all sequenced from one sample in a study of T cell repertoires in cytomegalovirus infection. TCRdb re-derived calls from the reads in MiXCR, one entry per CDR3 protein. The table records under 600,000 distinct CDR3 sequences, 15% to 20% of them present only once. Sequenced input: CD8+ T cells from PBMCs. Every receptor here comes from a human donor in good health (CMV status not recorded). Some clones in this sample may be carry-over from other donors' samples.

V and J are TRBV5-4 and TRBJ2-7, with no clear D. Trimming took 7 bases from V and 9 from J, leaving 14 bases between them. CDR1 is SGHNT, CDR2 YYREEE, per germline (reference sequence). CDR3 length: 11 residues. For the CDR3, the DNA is TGTGCCAGCGGACCGATAGAAGGGCAGTACTTC. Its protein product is CASGPIEGQYF. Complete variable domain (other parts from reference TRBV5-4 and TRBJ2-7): ETGVTQSPTHLIKTRGQQVTLRCSSQSGHNTVSWYQQALGQGPQFIFQYYREEENGRGNFPPRFSGLQFPNYSSELNVNALELDDSALYLCASGPIEGQYFGPGTRLTVT.

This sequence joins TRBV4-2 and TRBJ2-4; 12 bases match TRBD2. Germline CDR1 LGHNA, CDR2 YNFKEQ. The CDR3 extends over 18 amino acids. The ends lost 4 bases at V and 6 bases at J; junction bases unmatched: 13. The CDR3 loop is CASSRSSQETSGRNIQYF. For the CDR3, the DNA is TGTGCCAGCAGCCGAAGCTCCCAGGAGACTAGCGGGAGAAACATTCAGTACTTC.

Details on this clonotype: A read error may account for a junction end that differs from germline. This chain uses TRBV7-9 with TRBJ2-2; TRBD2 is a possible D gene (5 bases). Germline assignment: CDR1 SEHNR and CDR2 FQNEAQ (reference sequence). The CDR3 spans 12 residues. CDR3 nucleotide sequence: TGTGCCAGCAGCCCATACACCGGGGAGCCGTTTTTT. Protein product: CASSPYTGEPFF. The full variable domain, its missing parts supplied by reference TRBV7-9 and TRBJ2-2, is DTGVSQNPRHKITKRGQNVTFRCDPISEHNRLYWYRQTLGQGPEFLTYFQNEAQLEKSRLLSDRFSAERPKGSFSTLEIQRTEQGDSAMYLCASSPYTGEPFFGEGSRLTVL.

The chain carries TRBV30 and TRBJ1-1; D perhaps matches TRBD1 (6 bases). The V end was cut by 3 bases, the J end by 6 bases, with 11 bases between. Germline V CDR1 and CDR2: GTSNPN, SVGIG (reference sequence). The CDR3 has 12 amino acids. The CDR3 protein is CAWRRGTPEAFF. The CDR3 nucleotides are TGTGCCTGGAGGAGGGGGACGCCTGAAGCTTTCTTT.

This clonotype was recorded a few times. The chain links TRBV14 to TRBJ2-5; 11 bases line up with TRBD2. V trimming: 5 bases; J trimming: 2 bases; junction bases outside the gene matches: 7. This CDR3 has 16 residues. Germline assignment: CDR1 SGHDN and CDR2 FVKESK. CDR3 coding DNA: TGTGCCAGCAGCTTATGGACTAGCGGGCCACAAGAGACCCAGTACTTC. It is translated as CASSLWTSGPQETQYF.

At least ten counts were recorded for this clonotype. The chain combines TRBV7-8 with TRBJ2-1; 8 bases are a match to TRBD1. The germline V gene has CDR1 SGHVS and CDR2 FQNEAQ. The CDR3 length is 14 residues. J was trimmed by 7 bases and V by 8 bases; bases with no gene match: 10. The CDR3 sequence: CASLLGTGLNEQFF. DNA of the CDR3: TGTGCCAGCCTCCTGGGGACAGGCCTGAATGAGCAGTTCTTC. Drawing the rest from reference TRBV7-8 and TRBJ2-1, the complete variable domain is GAGVSQSPRYKVAKRGQDVALRCDPISGHVSLFWYQQALGQGPEFLTYFQNEAQLDKSGLPSDRFFAERPEGSVSTLKIQRTQQEDSAVYLCASLLGTGLNEQFFGPGTRLTVL.

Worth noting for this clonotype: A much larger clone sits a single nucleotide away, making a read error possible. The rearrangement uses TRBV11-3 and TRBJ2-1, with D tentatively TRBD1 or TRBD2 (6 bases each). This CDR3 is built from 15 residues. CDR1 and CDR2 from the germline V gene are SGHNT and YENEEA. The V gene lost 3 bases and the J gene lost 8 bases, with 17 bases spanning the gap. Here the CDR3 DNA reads TGTGCCAGCAGCTTTGGAGGGACACCCGGCGATGAGCAGTTCTTC. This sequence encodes CASSFGGTPGDEQFF.

The CDR3 spells CASSDSRSYNEQFF. The CDR3 DNA reads as TGTGCCAGCAGCGACAGTAGATCCTACAATGAGCAGTTCTTC. The chain uses TRBV27 and TRBJ2-1; perhaps TRBD1 as D (5 bases). Germline assignment: CDR1 MNHEY and CDR2 SMNVEV (reference sequence). Trimming took off 6 bases at V and 1 base at J, with 10 bases between the two ends. The CDR3 is 14 amino acids.

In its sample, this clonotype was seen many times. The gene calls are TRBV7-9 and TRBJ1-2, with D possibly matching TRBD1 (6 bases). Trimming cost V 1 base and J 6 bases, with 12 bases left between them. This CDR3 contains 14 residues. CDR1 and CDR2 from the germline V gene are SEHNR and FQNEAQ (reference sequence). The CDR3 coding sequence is TGTGCCAGCAGCTTAGTGGCAGGGGAAAATGGCTACACCTTC. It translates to CASSLVAGENGYTF. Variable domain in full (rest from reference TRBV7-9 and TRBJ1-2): DTGVSQNPRHKITKRGQNVTFRCDPISEHNRLYWYRQTLGQGPEFLTYFQNEAQLEKSRLLSDRFSAERPKGSFSTLEIQRTEQGDSAMYLCASSLVAGENGYTFGSGTRLTVV.

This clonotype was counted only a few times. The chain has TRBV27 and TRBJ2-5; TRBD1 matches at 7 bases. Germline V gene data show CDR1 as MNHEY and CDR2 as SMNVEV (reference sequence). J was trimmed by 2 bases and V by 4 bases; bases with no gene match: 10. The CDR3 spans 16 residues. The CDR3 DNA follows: TGTGCCAGCAGTTCCCCAACAGGGGCTGATCAAGAGACCCAGTACTTC. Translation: CASSSPTGADQETQYF.

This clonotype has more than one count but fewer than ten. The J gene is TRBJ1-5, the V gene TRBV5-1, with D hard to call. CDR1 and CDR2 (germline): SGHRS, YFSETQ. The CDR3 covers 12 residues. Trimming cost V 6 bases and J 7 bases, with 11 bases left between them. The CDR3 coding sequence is TGCGCCAGCATGGGAGGCCGGCAGCCCCAGCATTTT. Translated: CASMGGRQPQHF.

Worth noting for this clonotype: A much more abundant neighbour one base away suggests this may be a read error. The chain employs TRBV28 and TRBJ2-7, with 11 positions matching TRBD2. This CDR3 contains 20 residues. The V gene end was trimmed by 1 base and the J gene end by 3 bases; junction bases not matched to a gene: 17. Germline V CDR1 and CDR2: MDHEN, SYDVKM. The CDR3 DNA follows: TGTGCCAGCAGTTTATCCCCGGGGACTAGCGGCACGATACAGGACTACGAGCAGTACTTC. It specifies CASSLSPGTSGTIQDYEQYF.

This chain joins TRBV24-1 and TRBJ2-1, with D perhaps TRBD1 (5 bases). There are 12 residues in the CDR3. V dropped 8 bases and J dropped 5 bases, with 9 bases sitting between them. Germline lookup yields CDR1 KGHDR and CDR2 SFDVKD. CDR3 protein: CATTGRDNEQFF. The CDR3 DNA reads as TGTGCCACCACTGGCAGGGACAATGAGCAGTTCTTC.

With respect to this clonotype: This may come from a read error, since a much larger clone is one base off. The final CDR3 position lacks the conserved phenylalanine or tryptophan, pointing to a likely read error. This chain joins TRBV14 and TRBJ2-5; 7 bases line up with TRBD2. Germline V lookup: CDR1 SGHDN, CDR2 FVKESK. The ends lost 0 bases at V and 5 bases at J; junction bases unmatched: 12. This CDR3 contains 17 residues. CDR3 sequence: CASSQDRGDGRHETQYL. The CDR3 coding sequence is TGTGCCAGCAGCCAAGATCGGGGGGACGGACGCCACGAGACCCAGTACTTA.

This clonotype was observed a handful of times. In DNA, the CDR3 is TGTGCCAGCAGTCCCGGGGACGTTTCTAAACTGTTTTTT. It translates to CASSPGDVSKLFF. This sequence joins TRBV2 and TRBJ1-4, with D possibly being TRBD1 (5 bases). Germline-derived CDR1 and CDR2 are SNHLY and FYNNEI. With 5 bases removed from V and 11 bases from J, the gap between germline ends came to 15 bases. CDR3 length equals 13 residues.

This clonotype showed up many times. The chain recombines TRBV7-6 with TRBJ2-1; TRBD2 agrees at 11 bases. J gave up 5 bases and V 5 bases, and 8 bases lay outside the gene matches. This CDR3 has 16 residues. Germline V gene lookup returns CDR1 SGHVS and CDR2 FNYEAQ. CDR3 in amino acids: CASSIIAGGENNEQFF. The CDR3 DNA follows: TGTGCCAGCAGCATAATAGCGGGGGGGGAGAACAATGAGCAGTTCTTC. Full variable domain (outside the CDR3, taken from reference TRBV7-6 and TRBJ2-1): GAGVSQSPRYKVTKRGQDVALRCDPISGHVSLYWYRQALGQGPEFLTYFNYEAQQDKSGLPNDRFSAERPEGSISTLTIQRTEQRDSAMYRCASSIIAGGENNEQFFGPGTRLTVL.

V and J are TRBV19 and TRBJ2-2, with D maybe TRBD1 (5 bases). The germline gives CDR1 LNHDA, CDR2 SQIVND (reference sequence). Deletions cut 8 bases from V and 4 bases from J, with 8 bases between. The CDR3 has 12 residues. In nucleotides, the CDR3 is TGTGCCAGTCGACAGTTCACCGGGGAGCTGTTTTTT. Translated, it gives CASRQFTGELFF.